Reported below is one TCR beta chain. This record belongs to a study of blood T cell repertoires in COVID-19. Study-level information: Samples taken during acute and convalescent COVID-19 were collected in the United States, Italy and Spain. Nucleic acid was either cDNA or gDNA, and it came from T cells, B-cell-depleted T cells, or PBMCs.

Germline values: CDR1 KGHSH, CDR2 LQKENI. Trimming pared 1 base from V and 2 bases from J, leaving 10 bases between. The CDR3 is 15 residues long. The data were produced by immunoSEQ multiplex PCR, yet TCRdb's version contains in-frame clones alone and is incomplete. This table holds about 56,000 clones, around 92% found once. The chain has TRBV18 and TRBJ2-3; TRBD2 is a possible D gene (5 bases). Material: peripheral blood. The TCR sequence derives from a human donor in a cohort sampled during active COVID-19. The DNA for the CDR3 is TGTGCCAGCTCACCACGGGAGCGGCCCACAGATACGCAGTATTTT. Its translation is CASSPRERPTDTQYF.